This passage covers 21 T cell receptor beta chains from one sample sequenced in a study of identical twins. TCRdb re-analysed the 5' RACE reads in MiXCR, keeping a single row per CDR3 protein. Found here are approximately 620,000 distinct CDR3 sequences, more than 6.5% of them singletons; the top ten hold roughly 0.97%. The same data also went into a second study, on yellow fever vaccine responses in identical twins.

The sequencing input was PBMCs. The receptors here all came from a woman younger than 30 in good health.

This clonotype was recorded a few times. The chain couples TRBV6-1 to TRBJ2-3, with 7 bases that match TRBD2. The junction had 10 bases not matched to a gene; V was cut back by 10 bases and J by 6 bases. Germline values: CDR1 MNHNS, CDR2 SASEGT. The CDR3 totals 13 residues. CDR3 nucleotide sequence: TGTGCCACCCTAGCGGAGGGCCGGGATACGCAGTATTTT. Translating gives CATLAEGRDTQYF.

This clonotype has just a few counts. The rearrangement joins TRBV7-9 to TRBJ2-2; D call uncertain. The CDR3 is made up of 12 amino acids. Looked up from germline, CDR1 is SEHNR and CDR2 is FQNEAQ (reference sequence). V lost 1 base, J lost 7 bases, and 4 bases lay in between. CDR3 sequence: CASSLGHGELFF. DNA for the CDR3: TGTGCCAGCAGCTTAGGACACGGGGAGCTGTTTTTT.

The chain is built from TRBV14 and TRBJ2-7; D unresolved. Trimming cost V 4 bases and J 0 bases, with 10 bases left between them. Germline CDR1 is SGHDN and CDR2 is FVKESK. This CDR3 contains 14 residues. The CDR3 protein is CASSLTQSSYEQYF. CDR3 DNA sequence: TGTGCCAGCAGCCTAACACAGAGCTCCTACGAGCAGTACTTC.

This clonotype occurred many times. The chain is built from TRBV12-3 or TRBV12-4 and TRBJ1-1; no reliable D call. This CDR3 has 11 residues. V lost 8 bases to trimming and J lost 7 bases, with 11 bases between them. The CDR3 sequence: CASSPKFEAFF. CDR3 bases: TGTGCCAGCTCCCCCAAGTTTGAAGCTTTCTTT.

The CDR3 DNA reads TGTGCCAGCAGCTGGAAATCGACCGGGGAGCTGTTTTTT. This translates into CASSWKSTGELFF. J is TRBJ2-2 and V is TRBV7-2, with D unclear. V lost 4 bases, J lost 5 bases, and 8 bases lay in between. The CDR3 sequence is 13 residues long. Germline CDR1 and CDR2: SGHTA and FQGNSA.

This clonotype was picked up a small number of times. The rearrangement joins TRBV7-3 to TRBJ2-3; TRBD1 agrees at 10 bases. The CDR3 runs 15 residues. The V gene's germline CDR1 is SGHTA and CDR2 FQGTGA. V was pared by 6 bases and J by 5 bases, with 8 bases of the junction left unmatched. In nucleotides, the CDR3 is TGTGCCAGCAGTGACGGACAGGGGGGACGAGATACGCAGTATTTT. It encodes CASSDGQGGRDTQYF.

Only a few counts were recorded for this clonotype. The gene calls are TRBV20-1 and TRBJ2-7; D unclear. CDR3 length equals 13 residues. Trimming took off 1 base at V and 0 bases at J, with 7 bases between the two ends. Germline CDR1 and CDR2: DFQATT and SNEGSKA (reference sequence). DNA of the CDR3: TGCAGTGCTAGAGGTAGCCTCTCCTACGAGCAGTACTTC. It specifies CSARGSLSYEQYF.

This clonotype was observed many times. The V and J genes are TRBV6-6 and TRBJ2-1; D gene ambiguous. The V gene's germline CDR1 is MNHNY and CDR2 SVGAGI (reference sequence). The CDR3 is 13 amino acids. V was pared by 2 bases and J by 5 bases, with 7 bases between. CDR3 bases: TGTGCCAGCAGTTACGTAGGGAACAATGAGCAGTTCTTC. Its translation is CASSYVGNNEQFF.

The rearrangement uses TRBV11-2 and TRBJ2-7, with TRBD2 identical over 8 bases. CDR1 is SGHAT and CDR2 is FQNNGV in the germline V gene. The trim removed 1 base at V and 9 bases at J, leaving 17 bases unmatched. This CDR3 is built from 17 residues. CDR3 nucleotides: TGTGCCAGCAGCTTAGTTGGACTTCGGAGCGGGAGTATGACGCAGTACTTC. Translation: CASSLVGLRSGSMTQYF. Filled out from reference TRBV11-2 and TRBJ2-7, the complete variable domain reads EAGVAQSPRYKIIEKRQSVAFWCNPISGHATLYWYQQILGQGPKLLIQFQNNGVVDDSQLPKDRFSAERLKGVDSTLKIQPAKLEDSAVYLCASSLVGLRSGSMTQYFGPGTRLTVT.

At least ten counts were recorded for this clonotype. This sequence joins TRBV28 and TRBJ2-7; a possible D gene is TRBD1 (5 bases). CDR1 MDHEN and CDR2 SYDVKM come from the germline V gene. The CDR3 covers 12 residues. V was trimmed by 10 bases and J by 2 bases, leaving 12 bases between them. The chain's CDR3 is CATNRQTYEQYF. CDR3 nucleotides: TGTGCCACGAATCGACAGACCTACGAGCAGTACTTC.

This clonotype turned up a few times. The CDR3 sequence: CASNALGYEQYF. The CDR3 DNA follows: TGTGCCAGCAACGCCCTCGGATACGAGCAGTACTTC. This sequence joins TRBV2 and TRBJ2-7; D not resolved. Germline V gene lookup returns CDR1 SNHLY and CDR2 FYNNEI. The CDR3 length is 12 residues. The V gene lost 7 bases and the J gene lost 4 bases, with 11 bases spanning the gap. The full variable domain, its missing parts supplied by reference TRBV2 and TRBJ2-7, is EPEVTQTPSHQVTQMGQEVILRCVPISNHLYFYWYRQILGQKVEFLVSFYNNEISEKSEIFDDQFSVERPDGSNFTLKIRSTKLEDSAMYFCASNALGYEQYFGPGTRLTVT.

The rearrangement joins TRBV7-9 to TRBJ2-3; possible D gene TRBD2, 5 bases. The CDR3 runs to 15 residues. Trimming shortened V by 1 base and J by 3 bases, and 11 bases separated the two germline ends. CDR1 is SEHNR and CDR2 is FQNEAQ in the germline V gene (reference sequence). CDR3 DNA sequence: TGTGCCAGCAGCTTAGGGCGAGCGGCTACAGATACGCAGTATTTT. Translated: CASSLGRAATDTQYF.

This clonotype was observed at least ten times. The chain joins TRBV20-1 to TRBJ2-7; no reliable D call. The CDR3 extends over 14 amino acids. Trimming stripped 0 bases from V and 2 bases from J, with 11 bases between. Germline V CDR1 and CDR2: DFQATT, SNEGSKA (reference sequence). The CDR3 bases are TGCAGTGCTAGAGATCCTTCGACGGCCTACGAGCAGTACTTC. Translation: CSARDPSTAYEQYF.

V is TRBV28 and J is TRBJ2-7, with D tentatively TRBD1 or TRBD2 (5 bases each). The germline V gene encodes CDR1 MDHEN and CDR2 SYDVKM. Trimming removed 4 bases from V and 5 bases from J, with 24 bases in between. This CDR3 spans 17 amino acids. The DNA of the CDR3 is TGTGCCAGCAGTTGGGGTTTCGGGGTTAGGGGAGTGGACGAGCAGTACTTC. Translated, it gives CASSWGFGVRGVDEQYF.

This clonotype was observed many times. The genes are TRBV7-2 and TRBJ2-3; D is ambiguous. The V end was cut by 5 bases, the J end by 0 bases, with 15 bases between. The CDR3 loop spans 16 amino acids. CDR1 is SGHTA and CDR2 is FQGNSA in the germline V gene. The CDR3 sequence is CASSPRPGSSTDTQYF. The CDR3 DNA is TGTGCCAGCAGCCCCCGGCCTGGGTCTAGCACAGATACGCAGTATTTT.

The chain carries TRBV24-1 and TRBJ2-2, with D perhaps matching TRBD1 (5 bases). This CDR3 region has 14 residues. Germline CDR1 is KGHDR and CDR2 is SFDVKD. V lost 4 bases and J lost 3, with 8 bases in between. CDR3 amino acids: CATSEPTDTGELFF. CDR3 coding DNA: TGTGCCACCAGTGAACCGACAGACACCGGGGAGCTGTTTTTT.

This clonotype occurred many times. J is TRBJ2-7 and V is TRBV18; 9 bases align to TRBD1. The CDR3 is made up of 14 amino acids. Looked up from germline, CDR1 is KGHSH and CDR2 is LQKENI. The trim removed 4 bases at V and 6 bases at J, leaving 7 bases unmatched. CDR3 coding DNA: TGTGCCAGCTCACTCGGACAGGGGACTGTCGAGCAGTACTTC. This gives the protein CASSLGQGTVEQYF.

This clonotype was detected a few times. The V and J genes are TRBV20-1 and TRBJ2-1; a possible D gene is TRBD2 (7 bases). Trimming removed 3 bases from V and 6 bases from J, with 15 bases in between. The length of the CDR3 is 14 residues. Germline lookup yields CDR1 DFQATT and CDR2 SNEGSKA (reference sequence). Here the CDR3 DNA reads TGCAGTGCTAGTTTAGGGGGGGCAGGCAATGAGCAGTTCTTC. Translation: CSASLGGAGNEQFF.

This clonotype was recorded at least ten times. The chain employs TRBV11-2 and TRBJ2-1; 10 bases align to TRBD2. Germline V CDR1 and CDR2: SGHAT, FQNNGV. After removal of 0 bases from V and 4 bases from J, the junction contained 3 bases not matched to a gene. The CDR3 length is 16 residues. The CDR3 region is CASSLDLAGVYNEQFF. The CDR3 DNA sequence: TGTGCCAGCAGCTTAGATCTAGCGGGGGTTTACAATGAGCAGTTCTTC. Combining the CDR3 with reference TRBV11-2 and TRBJ2-1 gives the whole variable domain EAGVAQSPRYKIIEKRQSVAFWCNPISGHATLYWYQQILGQGPKLLIQFQNNGVVDDSQLPKDRFSAERLKGVDSTLKIQPAKLEDSAVYLCASSLDLAGVYNEQFFGPGTRLTVL.

V is TRBV11-2 and J is TRBJ2-7; maybe TRBD1 (5 bases). Trimming removed 11 bases from V and 2 bases from J, with 13 bases in between. There are 12 residues in the CDR3. Germline V gives CDR1 SGHAT, CDR2 FQNNGV. CDR3 sequence (DNA): TGTGCCGTGGGGCACCAAACCTACGAGCAGTACTTC. Translation: CAVGHQTYEQYF.

This clonotype has a handful of counts. The V gene is TRBV7-2, the J gene TRBJ2-7; 9 bases are a match to TRBD1. The CDR3 has 15 residues. V lost 0 bases to trimming and J lost 1 base; unmatched junction nucleotides: 1. The germline CDR1 and CDR2 sequences are SGHTA and FQGNSA. The CDR3 loop reads CASSLAGTGSYEQYF. CDR3 in DNA: TGTGCCAGCAGCTTAGCTGGGACAGGGTCCTACGAGCAGTACTTC.